The 16 T cell receptor beta chains in this list originate from one sample, sequenced in a study of blood T cell repertoires in COVID-19. The method was immunoSEQ multiplex PCR; TCRdb's version includes in-frame clones alone and lacks a portion of them. Here the sample spans roughly 99,000 clones, roughly 84% being singletons. Sequenced material: peripheral blood. These receptors came from a human donor in a cohort sampled during active COVID-19.

The CDR3 loop reads CASSVAGLAGAYEQYF. Written as DNA, the CDR3 is TGTGCCAGCAGCGTAGCTGGGCTAGCGGGAGCCTACGAGCAGTACTTC. The chain is built from TRBV9 and TRBJ2-7; 10 bases align to TRBD2. The CDR3 extends over 16 amino acids. Germline V gene data show CDR1 as SGDLS and CDR2 as YYNGEE. With 0 bases clipped from V and 2 bases from J, the junction kept 5 bases outside the gene matches. Using reference TRBV9 and TRBJ2-7 for the parts outside the CDR3, the full variable domain is DSGVTQTPKHLITATGQRVTLRCSPRSGDLSVYWYQQSLDQGLQFLIQYYNGEERAKGNILERFSAQQFPDLHSELNLSSLELGDSALYFCASSVAGLAGAYEQYFGPGTRLTVT.

The chain recombines TRBV3-1 (or the pseudogene TRBV3-2) with TRBJ2-2, with 11 bases lining up with TRBD2. V lost 4 bases, J lost 4 bases, and 8 bases stayed unmatched. Germline-derived CDR1 and CDR2 are LGHDT and YNNKEL (reference sequence). The CDR3 runs 17 residues. The CDR3: CASSRRSTSGSTGELFF. The CDR3 DNA reads as TGTGCCAGCAGCCGCCGAAGTACTAGCGGGAGCACCGGGGAGCTGTTTTTT.

The chain links TRBV6-5 to TRBJ1-1; possibly TRBD1 for D (6 bases). CDR1 and CDR2 from the germline V gene are MNHEY and SVGAGI. The CDR3 contains 14 residues. The V end lost 5 bases, the J end lost 1 base, and 11 bases lay between the germline ends. The CDR3 protein is CASSTGSPNTEAFF. As DNA, the CDR3 is TGTGCCAGCAGTACAGGGTCACCGAACACTGAAGCTTTCTTT.

The V call is TRBV30, the J call TRBJ2-3; 10 nucleotides line up with TRBD1. This CDR3 spans 14 amino acids. V was clipped by 5 bases and J by 0 bases; unmatched bases: 2. Germline V gives CDR1 GTSNPN, CDR2 SVGIG (reference sequence). The CDR3 bases are TGTGCCTGGGGGACAGGGGTCAGCACAGATACGCAGTATTTT. Translation: CAWGTGVSTDTQYF.

V and J are TRBV5-1 and TRBJ2-3, with D possibly being TRBD2 (6 bases). The CDR3 contains 13 residues. V was trimmed by 5 bases and J by 8 bases, leaving 15 bases between them. CDR1 and CDR2 from the germline V gene are SGHRS and YFSETQ. Here the CDR3 reads CASSSGIGGTQYF. The DNA for the CDR3 is TGCGCCAGCAGTTCCGGGATCGGGGGTACGCAGTATTTT.

This rearrangement joins TRBV19 to TRBJ1-5; D is ambiguous. Germline values: CDR1 LNHDA, CDR2 SQIVND (reference sequence). The CDR3 contains 13 residues. For the CDR3, the DNA is TGTGCTTCTACAAAACAGAGCAATCAGCCCCAGCATTTT. It is translated as CASTKQSNQPQHF.

This chain uses TRBV4-3 with TRBJ2-1, with 8 bases matching TRBD2. Germline loops: CDR1 LGHNA, CDR2 YSLEER. Trimming took 0 bases from V and 9 from J; bases not matched to a gene: 7. This CDR3 region has 15 residues. The DNA of the CDR3 is TGCGCCAGCAGCCAAGATAGACTAGCGTCTGGTGAGCAGTTCTTC. This codes for CASSQDRLASGEQFF.

The chain employs TRBV21-1 and TRBJ2-7; TRBD1 was called by the table and not checked on the DNA. TRBV21-1 is a documented pseudogene. CDR3 length: 15 amino acids. The CDR3 coding sequence is TGTGCCAGCAGCAAAAGGACAGTCTTTCAGTACGAGCAGTACTTC. Its translation is CASSKRTVFQYEQYF.

This clone has more than one count but fewer than ten. The rearrangement joins TRBV6-5 to TRBJ2-7; 12 bases map to TRBD2. The germline V gene has CDR1 MNHEY and CDR2 SVGAGI. The CDR3 totals 13 residues. With V trimmed by 6 bases and J by 3 bases, 0 bases remained unmatched. The CDR3 reads CASRGLAGYEQYF. CDR3 nucleotides: TGTGCCAGCAGGGGACTAGCGGGCTACGAGCAGTACTTC.

This clone has a handful of counts. This chain uses TRBV18 with TRBJ1-2; 7 bases map to TRBD1. Germline V lookup: CDR1 KGHSH, CDR2 LQKENI. CDR3 length: 18 amino acids. Trimming cost V 1 base and J 1 base; bases outside gene matches: 12. CDR3 residues: CASSPLSQGQQSNYGYTF. The DNA for the CDR3 is TGTGCCAGCTCACCACTTAGCCAGGGACAGCAAAGTAACTATGGCTACACCTTC.

This clone was counted once. V and J are TRBV7-2 and TRBJ1-3; D remains unclear. Trimming cost V 1 base and J 4 bases, with 8 bases left between them. The CDR3 loop spans 14 amino acids. Germline V gene sequence: CDR1 SGHTA, CDR2 FQGNSA. The chain's CDR3 is CASSLESGGNTIYF. The CDR3 nucleotides read TGTGCCAGCAGCTTAGAGTCAGGAGGAAACACCATATATTTT.

This chain links TRBV2 with TRBJ2-3; 8 bases are a match to TRBD1. The CDR3 consists of 15 residues. Germline trimming cut 8 bases from V and 0 bases from J; bases unmatched to any gene: 7. The germline V gene encodes CDR1 SNHLY and CDR2 FYNNEI. The CDR3 loop reads CASRAGTGSTDTQYF. The CDR3 bases are TGTGCCAGCCGTGCTGGGACAGGTAGCACAGATACGCAGTATTTT. The entire variable domain, with the rest obtained from reference TRBV2 and TRBJ2-3, is as follows: EPEVTQTPSHQVTQMGQEVILRCVPISNHLYFYWYRQILGQKVEFLVSFYNNEISEKSEIFDDQFSVERPDGSNFTLKIRSTKLEDSAMYFCASRAGTGSTDTQYFGPGTRLTVL.

The chain is built from TRBV11-3 and TRBJ2-2, with D maybe TRBD1 (5 bases). The CDR3 sequence is 15 residues long. Germline CDR1 SGHNT, CDR2 YENEEA. V was trimmed by 4 bases and J by 1 base, leaving 10 bases between them. CDR3 loop: CASSSTTVNTGELFF. The CDR3 nucleotides read TGTGCCAGCAGCTCGACGACAGTGAACACCGGGGAGCTGTTTTTT.

The chain is built from TRBV28 and TRBJ2-1, with 15 bases aligning to TRBD2. Germline V gives CDR1 MDHEN, CDR2 SYDVKM. This CDR3 comprises 17 residues. The J segment lost 0 bases and the V segment lost 10 bases, leaving 7 bases of the junction unmatched. The CDR3 coding sequence is TGTGCCACCGAGGGACTAGCGGGAGGCCCCTCCTACAATGAGCAGTTCTTC. The encoded protein is CATEGLAGGPSYNEQFF.

The gene calls are TRBV28 and TRBJ2-2; 8 bases are shared with TRBD1. CDR3 size: 14 residues. In germline, CDR1 is MDHEN, CDR2 SYDVKM. Trimming removed 3 bases from V and 6 bases from J; junction bases left unmatched: 3. The CDR3 bases are TGTGCCAGCAGTTTCCAGGGGGCGTCCGGGGAGCTGTTTTTT. It translates to CASSFQGASGELFF. Full variable domain (rest looked up from reference TRBV28 and TRBJ2-2): DVKVTQSSRYLVKRTGEKVFLECVQDMDHENMFWYRQDPGLGLRLIYFSYDVKMKEKGDIPEGYSVSREKKERFSLILESASTNQTSMYLCASSFQGASGELFFGEGSRLTVL.

V usage is TRBV18 and J usage is TRBJ1-1; D perhaps matches TRBD1 (6 bases). Germline CDR1 is KGHSH and CDR2 is LQKENI. V was cut by 4 bases and J by 5 bases, with 8 bases left in between. The CDR3 consists of 12 residues. CDR3 region: CASSLGATEAFF. The DNA of the CDR3 is TGTGCCAGCTCACTGGGGGCTACTGAAGCTTTCTTT.